This T cell receptor beta chain was sequenced for a study of PD-L1 blockade in urothelial cancer. Whole-study context: Every 3 weeks, patients received intravenous atezolizumab 1,200 mg, beginning 2014.

Germline V lookup: CDR1 SGDLS, CDR2 YYNGEE. This CDR3 contains 15 residues. With 1 base removed from V and 2 bases from J, the gap between germline ends came to 11 bases. TCRdb keeps only in-frame clones here, not all; method: immunoSEQ multiplex PCR. The sample yields 130,000 or so clones, approximately 88% seen once. Indicated time point: pretreatment peripheral blood. The sequence came from a man aged 50 to 60 with urothelial cancer. The chain uses TRBV9 and TRBJ2-3; weak D call: TRBD2 (6 bases). The input for sequencing was PBMCs, taken around atezolizumab (anti-PD-L1) treatment. The CDR3 loop reads CASSVTLASTDTQYF. The CDR3 DNA follows: TGTGCCAGCAGCGTAACACTAGCCTCCACAGATACGCAGTATTTT.